This T cell receptor beta chain was sequenced during a study of OX40 agonist ivuxolimab in advanced cancers. This clone was observed once. Its ends do not fully match the called genes, so a read error is possible. Assay used: immunoSEQ multiplex PCR; TCRdb lists only in-frame clones, some missing. This sample has fewer than 85,000 clones; more than 85% occur once, and the top ten carry around 0.69%. Germline V gives CDR1 GTSNPN, CDR2 SVGIG (reference sequence). The CDR3 spans 15 residues. The receptor was isolated from an adult with an advanced solid tumor such as melanoma, head and neck, liver or kidney cancer. The source was CD4+ or CD8+ T cells sorted from blood, collected in a trial of the OX40 agonist ivuxolimab. The genes are TRBV30 and TRBJ2-3; the D is unclear. This CDR3 reads CAWGVKNGLTDTQYF. In DNA form, the CDR3 reads TGTGCCTGGGGTGTAAAGAACGGTTTGACAGATACGCAGTATTTT.